This TCR beta chain stems from a study of regulatory T cells in long-lasting Graves disease. This clonotype was detected once. Building of the TCR beta libraries involved iRepertoire HTBI primers and Arm-PCR of CDR3 regions. One entry per CDR3 protein, called by TCRdb with MiXCR from the multiplex PCR reads. The sample lists hundreds of thousands of distinct CDR3 sequences, around a fifth occurring once. The germline V gene has CDR1 SEHNR and CDR2 FQNEAQ (reference sequence). J lost 4 bases, V lost 5 bases, and 16 bases had no gene match. The CDR3 sequence is 17 residues long. This sample's time point: persistent/refractory GD, antithyroid drugs over 5 years with positive TRAb. Researchers made the TCR library from RNA that was extracted from PBMCs.

Sequencing was performed on peripheral blood mononuclear cells (PBMCs), taken when the disease was refractory, from a patient treated with antithyroid drugs. The source of this sequence is a female donor with Graves disease. The chain couples TRBV7-9 to TRBJ2-7, with 8 bases that match TRBD2. Here the CDR3 DNA reads TGTGCCAGCAGCCCGCCGGGGGGGGTAGCGGGAATATACGAGCAGTACTTC. Protein product: CASSPPGGVAGIYEQYF.